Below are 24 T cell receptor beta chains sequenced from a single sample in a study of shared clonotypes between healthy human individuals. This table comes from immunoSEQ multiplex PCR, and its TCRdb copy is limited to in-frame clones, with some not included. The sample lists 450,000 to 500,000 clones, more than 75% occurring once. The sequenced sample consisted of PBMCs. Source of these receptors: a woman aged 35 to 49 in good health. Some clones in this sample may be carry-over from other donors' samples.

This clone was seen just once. DNA for the CDR3: TGCGCCAGCAGCCTGGGACAGCCCGAAGGGGAGACCCAGTACTTC. This translates into CASSLGQPEGETQYF. The chain recombines TRBV5-1 with TRBJ2-5; 7 bases line up with TRBD1. V trimming: 4 bases; J trimming: 5 bases; junction bases outside the gene matches: 11. Germline loops: CDR1 SGHRS, CDR2 YFSETQ. The CDR3 consists of 15 residues.

The CDR3 region is CASSLGQGGNQPQHF. CDR3 DNA sequence: TGTGCCAGCTCACTAGGACAGGGAGGGAATCAGCCCCAGCATTTT. The chain recombines TRBV18 with TRBJ1-5; TRBD1 aligns across 8 bases. The CDR3 runs to 15 residues. Trimming took 4 bases from V and 4 from J; bases not matched to a gene: 6. CDR1 and CDR2 (germline): KGHSH, LQKENI.

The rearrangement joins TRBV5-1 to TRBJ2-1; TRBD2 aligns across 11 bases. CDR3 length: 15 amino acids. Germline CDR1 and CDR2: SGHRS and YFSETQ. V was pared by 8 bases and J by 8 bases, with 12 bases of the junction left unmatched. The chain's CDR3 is CASAKTSGSFDEQFF. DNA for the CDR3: TGCGCCAGTGCCAAAACTAGCGGGAGCTTCGATGAGCAGTTCTTC.

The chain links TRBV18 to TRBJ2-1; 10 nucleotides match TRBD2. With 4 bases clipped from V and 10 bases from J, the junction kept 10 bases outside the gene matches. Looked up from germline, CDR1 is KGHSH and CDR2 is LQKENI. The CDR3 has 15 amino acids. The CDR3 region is CASSQGSSGRGEQFF. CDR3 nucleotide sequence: TGTGCCAGCTCACAGGGGTCTAGCGGGAGAGGGGAGCAGTTCTTC.

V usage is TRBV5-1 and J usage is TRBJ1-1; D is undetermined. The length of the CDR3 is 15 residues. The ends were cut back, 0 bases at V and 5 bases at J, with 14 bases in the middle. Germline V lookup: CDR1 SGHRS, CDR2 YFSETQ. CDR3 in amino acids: CASSLGAVVITEAFF. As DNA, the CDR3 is TGCGCCAGCAGCTTGGGGGCAGTTGTGATTACTGAAGCTTTCTTT.

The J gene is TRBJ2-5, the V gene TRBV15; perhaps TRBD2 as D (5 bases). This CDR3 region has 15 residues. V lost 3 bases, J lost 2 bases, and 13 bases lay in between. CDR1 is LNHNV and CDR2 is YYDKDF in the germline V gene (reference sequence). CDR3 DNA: TGTGCCACCAGCAGCCGAGGACTTATTCAAGAGACCCAGTACTTC. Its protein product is CATSSRGLIQETQYF.

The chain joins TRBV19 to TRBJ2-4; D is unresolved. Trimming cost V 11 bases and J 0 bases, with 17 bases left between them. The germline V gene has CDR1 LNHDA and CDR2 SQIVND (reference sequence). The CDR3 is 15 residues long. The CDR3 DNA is TGTGCCCCCCCAGCGTCAACCCCAGCCAAAAACATTCAGTACTTC. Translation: CAPPASTPAKNIQYF.

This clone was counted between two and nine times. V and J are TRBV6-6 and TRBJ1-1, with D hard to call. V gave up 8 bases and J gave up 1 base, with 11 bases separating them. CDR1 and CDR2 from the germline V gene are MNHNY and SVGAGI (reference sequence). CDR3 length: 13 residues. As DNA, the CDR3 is TGTGCCAGCGGTACGGGCTCGAACACTGAAGCTTTCTTT. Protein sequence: CASGTGSNTEAFF.

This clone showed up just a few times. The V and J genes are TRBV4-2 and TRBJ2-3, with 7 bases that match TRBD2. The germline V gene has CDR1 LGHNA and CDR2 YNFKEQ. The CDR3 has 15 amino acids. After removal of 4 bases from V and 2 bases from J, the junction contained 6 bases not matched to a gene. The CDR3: CASSPAGEVTDTQYF. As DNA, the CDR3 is TGTGCCAGCAGCCCCGCGGGGGAAGTCACAGATACGCAGTATTTT.

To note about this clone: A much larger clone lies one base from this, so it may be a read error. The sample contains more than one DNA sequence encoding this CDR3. The CDR3 loop reads CSVGMAATYEQYF. In nucleotides, the CDR3 is TGCAGCGTTGGCATGGCTGCCACTTACGAGCAGTACTTC. This chain connects TRBV29-1 to TRBJ2-7; D not certain. V lost 4 bases, J lost 4 bases, and 14 bases lay in between. In germline, CDR1 is SQVTM, CDR2 ANQGSEA. CDR3 length equals 13 residues.

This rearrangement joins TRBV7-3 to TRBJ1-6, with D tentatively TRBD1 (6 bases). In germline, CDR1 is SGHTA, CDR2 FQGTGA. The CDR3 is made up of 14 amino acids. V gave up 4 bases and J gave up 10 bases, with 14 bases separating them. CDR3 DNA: TGTGCCAGCAGCTCCCTGGGACACCAGTCACCCCTCCACTTT. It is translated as CASSSLGHQSPLHF.

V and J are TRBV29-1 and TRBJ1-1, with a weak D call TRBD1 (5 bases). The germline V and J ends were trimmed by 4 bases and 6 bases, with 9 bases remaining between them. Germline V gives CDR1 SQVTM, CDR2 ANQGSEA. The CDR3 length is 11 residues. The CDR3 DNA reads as TGCAGCGTTGTTCCGGGGGCTGAAGCTTTCTTT. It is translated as CSVVPGAEAFF. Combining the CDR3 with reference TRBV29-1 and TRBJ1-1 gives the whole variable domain SAVISQKPSRDICQRGTSLTIQCQVDSQVTMMFWYRQQPGQSLTLIATANQGSEATYESGFVIDKFPISRPNLTFSTLTVSNMSPEDSSIYLCSVVPGAEAFFGQGTRLTVV.

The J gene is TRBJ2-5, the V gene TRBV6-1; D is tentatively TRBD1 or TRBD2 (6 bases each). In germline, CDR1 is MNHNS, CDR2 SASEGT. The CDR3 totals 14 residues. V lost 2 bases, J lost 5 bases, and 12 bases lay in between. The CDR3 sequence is CASSEHGGLETQYF. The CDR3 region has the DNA TGTGCCAGCAGTGAACATGGGGGGCTGGAGACCCAGTACTTC.

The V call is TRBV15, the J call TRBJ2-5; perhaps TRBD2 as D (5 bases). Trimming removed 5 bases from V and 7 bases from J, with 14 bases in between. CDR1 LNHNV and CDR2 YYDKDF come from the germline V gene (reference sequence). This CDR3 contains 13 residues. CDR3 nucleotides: TGTGCCACCAGCGGCCGGACTCCGGGGACCCAGTACTTC. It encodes CATSGRTPGTQYF. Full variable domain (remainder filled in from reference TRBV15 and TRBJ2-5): DAMVIQNPRYQVTQFGKPVTLSCSQTLNHNVMYWYQQKSSQAPKLLFHYYDKDFNNEADTPDNFQSRRPNTSFCFLDIRSPGLGDTAMYLCATSGRTPGTQYFGPGTRLLVL.

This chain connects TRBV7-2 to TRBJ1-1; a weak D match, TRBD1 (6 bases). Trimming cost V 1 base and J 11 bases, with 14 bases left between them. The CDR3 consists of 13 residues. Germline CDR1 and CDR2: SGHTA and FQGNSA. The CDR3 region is CASSLGGHRGAFF. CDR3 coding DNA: TGTGCCAGCAGCTTAGGGGGGCACCGAGGGGCTTTCTTT.

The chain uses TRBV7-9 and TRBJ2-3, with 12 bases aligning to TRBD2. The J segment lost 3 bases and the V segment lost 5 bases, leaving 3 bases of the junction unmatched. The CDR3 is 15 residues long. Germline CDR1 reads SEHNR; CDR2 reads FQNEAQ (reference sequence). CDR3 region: CASSPGTSGTDTQYF. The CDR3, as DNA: TGTGCCAGCAGCCCCGGGACTAGCGGGACAGATACGCAGTATTTT.

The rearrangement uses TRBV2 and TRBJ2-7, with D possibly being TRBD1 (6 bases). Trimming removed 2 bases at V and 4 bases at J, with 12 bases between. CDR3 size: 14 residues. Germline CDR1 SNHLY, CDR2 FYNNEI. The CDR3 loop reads CASSEQGIGYEQYF. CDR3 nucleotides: TGTGCCAGCAGTGAACAGGGGATCGGGTACGAGCAGTACTTC.

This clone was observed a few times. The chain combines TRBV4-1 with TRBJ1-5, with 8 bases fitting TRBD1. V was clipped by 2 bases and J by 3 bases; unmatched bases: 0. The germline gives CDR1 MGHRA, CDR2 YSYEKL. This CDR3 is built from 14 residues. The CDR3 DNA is TGCGCCAGCAGCCAACAGGGGGCCAATCAGCCCCAGCATTTT. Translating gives CASSQQGANQPQHF.

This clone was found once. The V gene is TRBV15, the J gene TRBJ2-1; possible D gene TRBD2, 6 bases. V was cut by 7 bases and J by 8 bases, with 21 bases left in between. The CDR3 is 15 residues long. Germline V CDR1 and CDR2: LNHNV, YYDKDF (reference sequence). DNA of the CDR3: TGTGCCACCACAAAGGACTACCAAAGCCGCCATGAGCAGTTCTTC. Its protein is CATTKDYQSRHEQFF.

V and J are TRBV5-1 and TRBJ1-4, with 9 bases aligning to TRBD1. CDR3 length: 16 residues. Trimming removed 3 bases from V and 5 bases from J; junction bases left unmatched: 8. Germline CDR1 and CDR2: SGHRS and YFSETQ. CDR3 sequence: CASSSSPGQGNEKLFF. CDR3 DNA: TGCGCCAGCAGCTCATCCCCGGGACAGGGCAATGAAAAACTGTTTTTT.

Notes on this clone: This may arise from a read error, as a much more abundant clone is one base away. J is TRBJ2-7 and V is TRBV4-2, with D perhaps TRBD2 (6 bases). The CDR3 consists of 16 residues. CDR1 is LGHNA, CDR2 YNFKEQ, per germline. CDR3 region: CASSQGSNLQAGEQHF. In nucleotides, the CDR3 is TGTGCCAGCAGCCAAGGGTCGAACCTTCAAGCGGGCGAGCAGCACTTC.

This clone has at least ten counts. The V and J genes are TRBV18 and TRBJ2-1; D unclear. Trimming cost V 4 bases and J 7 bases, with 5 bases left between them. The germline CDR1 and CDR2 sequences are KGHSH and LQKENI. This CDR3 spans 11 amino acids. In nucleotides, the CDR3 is TGTGCCAGCTCACTCATTAATGAGCAGTTCTTC. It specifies CASSLINEQFF.

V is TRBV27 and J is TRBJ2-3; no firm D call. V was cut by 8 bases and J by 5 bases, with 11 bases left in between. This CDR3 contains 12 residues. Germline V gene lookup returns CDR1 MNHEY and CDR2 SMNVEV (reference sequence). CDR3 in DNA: TGTGCCAGCGCTCCTACCCAAGATACGCAGTATTTT. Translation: CASAPTQDTQYF.

The CDR3 region is CASSERGYADTEAFF. In DNA, the CDR3 is TGTGCCAGCAGCGAAAGAGGGTACGCGGACACTGAAGCTTTCTTT. This rearrangement joins TRBV5-6 to TRBJ1-1; no clear D. The CDR3 covers 15 residues. Germline-derived CDR1 and CDR2 are SGHDT and YYEEEE. V was trimmed by 4 bases and J by 3 bases, leaving 16 bases between them.